These 8 T cell receptor beta chains were all obtained from the same sample, sequenced in a study of Ad26.COV2.S vaccination and SARS-CoV-2 variants. Generated by immunoSEQ multiplex PCR, the TCRdb table keeps only in-frame clones and is missing some. Here the sample spans about 480,000 clones, 87% being singletons. Treatment specified: around 19 received Ad26.COV2.S at low or high dose, single or two shots; roughly five received placebo; per-sample allocation not given. Day 63 after the first vaccine or placebo injection was the time point for sampling. This material consisted of peripheral blood, taken in a trial of Ad26.COV2.S vaccine versus placebo. Receptors were obtained from a person aged 18 to 65 who received the Ad26.COV2.S COVID-19 vaccine or a placebo.

The CDR3 loop reads CSVVGPPANTEAFF. The DNA for the CDR3 is TGCAGCGTTGTAGGGCCCCCTGCGAACACTGAAGCTTTCTTT. The chain employs TRBV29-1 and TRBJ1-1, with D unclear. This CDR3 region has 14 residues. The germline V and J ends were trimmed by 4 bases and 1 base, with 13 bases remaining between them. CDR1 is SQVTM, CDR2 ANQGSEA, per germline.

This chain joins TRBV11-2 and TRBJ1-2; D unclear. CDR3 length: 15 amino acids. Trimming shortened V by 0 bases and J by 4 bases, and 12 bases separated the two germline ends. Per the germline V gene, CDR1 is SGHAT and CDR2 is FQNNGV. The CDR3 sequence is CASSLDRTSLYGYTF. Written as DNA, the CDR3 is TGTGCCAGCAGCTTAGATAGGACGAGCCTCTATGGCTACACCTTC.

Only a few counts were recorded for this clone. The chain has TRBV10-3 and TRBJ2-2, with 7 bases identical to TRBD2. This CDR3 is built from 16 residues. V lost 4 bases and J lost 5; bases outside the gene matches: 10. Germline values: CDR1 ENHRY, CDR2 SYGVKD. The CDR3 protein is CAISGGAAGTTGELFF. The CDR3 DNA is TGTGCCATCAGTGGGGGAGCAGCGGGAACGACCGGGGAGCTGTTTTTT.

A word on this clone: The junction departs from the called germline gene at one end, perhaps through a read error. The chain couples TRBV4-3 to TRBJ2-1, with D perhaps TRBD2 (5 bases). CDR3 length equals 15 residues. CDR1 LGHNA and CDR2 YSLEER come from the germline V gene. DNA of the CDR3: TGCGCCAGCAGCCAAGAGATGAGGGTTTACAGTGAGCAGTTCTTC. The encoded protein is CASSQEMRVYSEQFF.

The chain has TRBV29-1 and TRBJ1-5; no definite D call. Germline lookup yields CDR1 SQVTM and CDR2 ANQGSEA. The CDR3 extends over 13 amino acids. V lost 1 base and J 5 bases, leaving 9 bases between the germline ends. CDR3 protein: CSVEAGRDQPQHF. The DNA for the CDR3 is TGCAGCGTTGAAGCCGGACGGGATCAGCCCCAGCATTTT.

This chain's CDR3 is CASRSTELNSPLHF. For the CDR3, the DNA is TGTGCCAGCAGGTCGACAGAGCTAAATTCACCCCTCCACTTT. The gene calls are TRBV2 and TRBJ1-6, with D perhaps TRBD1 (5 bases). The CDR3 runs 14 residues. Germline V gene sequence: CDR1 SNHLY, CDR2 FYNNEI. The ends were cut back, 6 bases at V and 7 bases at J, with 13 bases in the middle.

Details on this clone: A read error may produce the germline difference seen at one junction end. The genes are TRBV5-4 and TRBJ1-1; D may be TRBD1 (5 bases). The CDR3 has 13 amino acids. Germline V gives CDR1 SGHNT, CDR2 YYREEE (reference sequence). The CDR3 loop reads CASRLVSGLGEAF. The CDR3 DNA reads as TGTGCCAGCAGGTTGGTTTCAGGGCTCGGGGAGGCCTTT.

V and J are TRBV15 and TRBJ2-7, with TRBD2 matching over 8 bases. Germline V gene sequence: CDR1 LNHNV, CDR2 YYDKDF (reference sequence). This CDR3 is built from 16 residues. V shed 0 bases, J shed 1 base, and the junction held 5 bases outside the gene matches. The CDR3 region is CATSRDGAGGSYEQYF. The CDR3 DNA reads as TGTGCCACCAGCAGAGATGGTGCGGGAGGATCCTACGAGCAGTACTTC.